This TCR beta chain was retrieved from a study of a mutant IDH1 vaccine in newly diagnosed glioma. Overall study: Visit V12 happened at week 35; visit V13 happened at week 47.

On this clone: Antigen: not known.

Noted time point: week 35, safety follow-up. A 20-mer mutant IDH1 peptide at 300 ug was injected subcutaneously with topical imiquimod. Donors harbored newly found WHO grade 3 or 4 IDH1-mutant, ATRX-lost astrocytomas. The germline CDR1 and CDR2 sequences are MNHNY and SVGAGI (reference sequence). V was cut by 6 bases and J by 3 bases, with 4 bases left in between. The CDR3 extends over 11 amino acids. The method was immunoSEQ multiplex PCR; TCRdb's version includes in-frame clones alone and lacks a portion of them. The sample holds tens of thousands of clones, about 90% seen once. This TCR was sampled from a middle-aged man with glioma. The starting material was PBMCs, obtained from a glioma patient whose treatment included an IDH1 peptide vaccine. This chain joins TRBV6-6 and TRBJ2-3; no reliable D call. The CDR3 DNA is TGTGCCAGCAGCCAGACAGATACGCAGTATTTT. This sequence encodes CASSQTDTQYF.